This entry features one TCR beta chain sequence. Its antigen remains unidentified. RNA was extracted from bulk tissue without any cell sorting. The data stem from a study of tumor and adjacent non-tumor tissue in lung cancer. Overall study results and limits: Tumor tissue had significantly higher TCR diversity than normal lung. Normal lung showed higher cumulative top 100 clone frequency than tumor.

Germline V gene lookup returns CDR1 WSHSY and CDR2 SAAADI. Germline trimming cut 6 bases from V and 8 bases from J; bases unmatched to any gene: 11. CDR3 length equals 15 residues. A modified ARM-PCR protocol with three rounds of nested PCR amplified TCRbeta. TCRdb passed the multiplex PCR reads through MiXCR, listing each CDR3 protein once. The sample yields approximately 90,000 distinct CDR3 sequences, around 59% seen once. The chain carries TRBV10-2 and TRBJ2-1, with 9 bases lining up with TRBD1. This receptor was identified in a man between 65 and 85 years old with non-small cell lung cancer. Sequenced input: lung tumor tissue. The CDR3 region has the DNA TGCGCCAGCAGCTCCCCGGGGACAGGGCAGTATGAGCAGTTCTTC. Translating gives CASSSPGTGQYEQFF.